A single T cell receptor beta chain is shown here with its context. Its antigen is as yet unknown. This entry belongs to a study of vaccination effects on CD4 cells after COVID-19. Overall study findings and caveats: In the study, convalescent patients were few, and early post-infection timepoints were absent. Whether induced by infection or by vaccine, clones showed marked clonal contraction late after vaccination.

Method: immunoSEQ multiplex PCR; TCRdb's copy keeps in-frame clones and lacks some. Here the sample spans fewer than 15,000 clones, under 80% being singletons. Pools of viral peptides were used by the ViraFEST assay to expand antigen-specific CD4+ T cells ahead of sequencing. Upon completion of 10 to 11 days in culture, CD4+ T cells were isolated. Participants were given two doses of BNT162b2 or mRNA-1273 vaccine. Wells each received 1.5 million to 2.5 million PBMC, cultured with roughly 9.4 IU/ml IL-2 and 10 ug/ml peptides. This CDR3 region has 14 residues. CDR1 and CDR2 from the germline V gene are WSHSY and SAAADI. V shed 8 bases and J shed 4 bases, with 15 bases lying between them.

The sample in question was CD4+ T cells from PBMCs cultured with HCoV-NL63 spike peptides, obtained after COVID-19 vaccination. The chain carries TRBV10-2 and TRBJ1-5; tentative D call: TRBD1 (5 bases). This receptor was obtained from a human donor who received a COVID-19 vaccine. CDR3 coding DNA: TGCGCCAGCCGCGGGGGGGTGCTGAATCAGCCCCAGCATTTT. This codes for CASRGGVLNQPQHF.